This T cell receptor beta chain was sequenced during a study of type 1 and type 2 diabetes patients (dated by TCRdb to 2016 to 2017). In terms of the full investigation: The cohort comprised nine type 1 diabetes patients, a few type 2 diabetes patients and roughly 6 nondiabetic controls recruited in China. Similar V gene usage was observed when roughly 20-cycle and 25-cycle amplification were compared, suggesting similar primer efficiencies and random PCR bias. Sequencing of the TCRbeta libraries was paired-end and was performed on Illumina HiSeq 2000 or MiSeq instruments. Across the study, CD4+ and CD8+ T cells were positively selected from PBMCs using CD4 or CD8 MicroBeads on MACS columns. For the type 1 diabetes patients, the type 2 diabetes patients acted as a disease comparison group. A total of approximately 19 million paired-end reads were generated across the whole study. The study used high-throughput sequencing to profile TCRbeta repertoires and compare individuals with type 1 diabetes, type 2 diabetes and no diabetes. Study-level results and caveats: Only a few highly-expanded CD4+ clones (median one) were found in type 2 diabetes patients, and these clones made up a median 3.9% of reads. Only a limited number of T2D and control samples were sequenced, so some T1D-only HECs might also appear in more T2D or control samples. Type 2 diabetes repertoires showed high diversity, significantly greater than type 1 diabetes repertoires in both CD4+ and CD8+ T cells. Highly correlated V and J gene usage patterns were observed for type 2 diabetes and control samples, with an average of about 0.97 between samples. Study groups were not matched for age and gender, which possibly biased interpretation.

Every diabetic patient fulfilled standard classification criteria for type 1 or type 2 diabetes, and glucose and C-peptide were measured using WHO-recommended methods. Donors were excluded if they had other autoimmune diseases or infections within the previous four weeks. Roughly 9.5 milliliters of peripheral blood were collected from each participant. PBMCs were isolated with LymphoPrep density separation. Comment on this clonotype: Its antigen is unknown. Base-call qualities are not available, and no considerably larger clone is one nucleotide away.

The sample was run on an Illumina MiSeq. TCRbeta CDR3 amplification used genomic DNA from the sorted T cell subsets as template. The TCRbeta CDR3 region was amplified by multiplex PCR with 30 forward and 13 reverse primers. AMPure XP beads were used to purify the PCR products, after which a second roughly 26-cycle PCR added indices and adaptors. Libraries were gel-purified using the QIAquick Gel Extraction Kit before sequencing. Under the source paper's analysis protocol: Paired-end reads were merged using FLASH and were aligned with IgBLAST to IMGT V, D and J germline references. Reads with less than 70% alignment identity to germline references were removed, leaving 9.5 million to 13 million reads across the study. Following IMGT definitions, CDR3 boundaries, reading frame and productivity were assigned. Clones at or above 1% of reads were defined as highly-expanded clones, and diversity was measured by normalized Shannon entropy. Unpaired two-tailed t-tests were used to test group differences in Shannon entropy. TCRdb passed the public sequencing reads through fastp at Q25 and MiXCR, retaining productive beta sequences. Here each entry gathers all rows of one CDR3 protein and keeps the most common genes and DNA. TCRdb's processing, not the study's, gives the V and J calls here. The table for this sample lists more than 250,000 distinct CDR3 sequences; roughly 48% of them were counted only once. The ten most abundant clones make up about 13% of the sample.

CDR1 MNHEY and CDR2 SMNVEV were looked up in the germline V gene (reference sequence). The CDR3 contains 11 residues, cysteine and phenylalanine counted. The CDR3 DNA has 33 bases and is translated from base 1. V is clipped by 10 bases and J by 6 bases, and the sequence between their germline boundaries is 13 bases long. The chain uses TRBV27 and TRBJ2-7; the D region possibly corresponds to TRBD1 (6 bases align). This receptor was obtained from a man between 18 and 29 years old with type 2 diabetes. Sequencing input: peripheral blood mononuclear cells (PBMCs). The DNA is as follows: TGTGCCACCACAGGGCAGGGCGAGCAGTACTTC. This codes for CATTGQGEQYF.